The T cell receptor beta chain under discussion was sequenced for a study of blood T cell repertoires in COVID-19. The overall study: Sites in the United States, Italy and Spain provided acute and convalescent COVID-19 samples. The cDNA or gDNA used as material had been derived from T cells, B-cell-depleted T cells, or PBMCs.

Trimming shortened V by 1 base and J by 0 bases, and 10 bases separated the two germline ends. Germline lookup yields CDR1 SNHLY and CDR2 FYNNEI. The CDR3 extends over 17 amino acids. This table comes from immunoSEQ multiplex PCR, and its TCRdb copy is limited to in-frame clones, with some not included. Among 95,000 to 100,000 clones listed, roughly nine tenths were seen once. Sequenced: peripheral blood. The receptor's source is a man aged 45-60 years with acute or convalescent COVID-19. V usage is TRBV2 and J usage is TRBJ1-6, with no clear D. DNA for the CDR3: TGTGCCAGCAGTGAAGGTCACAGAAGCTCCTATAATTCACCCCTCCACTTT. As protein: CASSEGHRSSYNSPLHF.